One T cell receptor (beta chain) is described in this entry. Its specificity is unknown. The TCR beta profiling, which covered VDJ combination and CDR3 sequence, was carried out using genomic DNA as the template. In TCRdb, the reads were re-called with MiXCR into one record per CDR3 protein. The sample includes around 170,000 distinct CDR3 sequences, about 60% seen only once; the top ten take about 48%. This entry belongs to a study of CD8+CD57+ T cells in acquired aplastic anemia. Study as a whole: Sorted CD4+ and CD8+ cells gave a mean 3.2 ug DNA, range roughly 0.19 to 27.4 ug. Healthy donors averaged approximately 10 million reads for CD4+ cells. Whole-study results and caveats: The same twenty-nine CD8+ CDR3 sequences occurred in patients and in controls. Levels of CD8+ Simpson's diversity were not significantly distinct in patients versus controls.

Germline V gene data show CDR1 as DFQATT and CDR2 as SNEGSKA (reference sequence). V was pared by 7 bases and J by 0 bases, with 12 bases between. The CDR3 loop spans 13 amino acids. This rearrangement joins TRBV20-1 to TRBJ1-1; D is possibly TRBD1 (6 bases). The receptor's source is a human donor in good health. Input material: sorted CD4+, CD8+, or CD8+CD57+ T cells (not recorded which) from PBMCs. The CDR3, as DNA: TGCAGTGAAGAGGGGGGGATGAACACTGAAGCTTTCTTT. It encodes CSEEGGMNTEAFF.